This TCR beta chain originates from a study of radiotherapy plus CTLA-4 blockade in lung cancer. Study information: The study recorded objective responses in 18% of patients and disease control in around 31%. Study results and caveats: Interferon-beta and early blood T cell clone dynamics reportedly predicted response best.

Germline CDR1 MNHEY, CDR2 SMNVEV (reference sequence). The CDR3 is made up of 14 amino acids. V was pared by 7 bases and J by 7 bases, with 6 bases of the junction left unmatched. Here immunoSEQ multiplex PCR was the method, and the copy in TCRdb shows in-frame clones only, minus some. The sample has 53,000 or so clones, approximately 86% seen once; the top ten hold around a sixth. Patients in the study, people with chemo-refractory metastatic non-small-cell lung cancer, received focal radiation plus ipilimumab CTLA-4 blockade. About this clone itself: Its specificity is unknown.

The rearrangement joins TRBV27 to TRBJ2-2; 10 bases agree with TRBD1. Sample: peripheral blood, taken from a patient treated with radiotherapy plus ipilimumab. This clonotype was sampled from a human donor with non-small cell lung cancer that progressed on radiotherapy plus ipilimumab. Some clones in this sample may be carry-over from other donors' samples. The CDR3, as DNA: TGTGCCAGCAAACGGGACAGGGGAATCGGGGAGCTGTTTTTT. Protein: CASKRDRGIGELFF.